Listed below are T cell receptor beta chains from one sample, sequenced in a study of read filtering for tumor transcriptome and immune sequencing. Each CDR3 protein is one row after TCRdb ran MiXCR on the reads. The data contain approximately 58,000 distinct CDR3 sequences, around an eighth of them singletons. Input material: a population of CD138-negative cells sorted from bone marrow. All receptors derive from a donor at least 40 years old with multiple myeloma. CDR3s leave out the opening cysteine and the closing phenylalanine or tryptophan. Only part of the rows carry a size: once, few, many, or a class if the clone is expanded.

TRBV19	medium-sized	TRBJ2-1	ASSIPSSGPSYNEQF
TRBV3-1	many	TRBJ2-1	ASSQDHTSWNNEQF
TRBV7-9	many	TRBJ2-5	ASSANPLQGKETQY
TRBV19	many	TRBJ2-1	ATRGGESSYNEQF
TRBV11-3	.	TRBJ2-2	ASSETGGGISELL
TRBV3-1	many	TRBJ2-1	ASSVSGGAWYEQF
TRBV11-3	many	TRBJ2-1	ASSLERAYNEQF
TRBV7-3	.	TRBJ2-3	ASSLVVTDTQY
TRBV28	many	TRBJ2-1	ASSFFYNEQF
TRBV7-2	.	TRBJ1-5	ASSLGQGSQPQH
TRBV4-1	few	TRBJ1-3	ASSRRDRDPAGNTIY
TRBV30	many	TRBJ2-6	AWSVSRNSVGANVLT
TRBV28	many	TRBJ2-7	ASSPSGVRPDEQY
TRBV7-2	many	TRBJ2-7	ASSPRASGYEQY
TRBV5-1	.	TRBJ2-1	ASSLGGVRDNEQF
TRBV6-2/TRBV6-3	few	TRBJ1-1	ASSTSRLGAL